This is a list of T cell receptor beta chains from one sample in a study of blood T cell repertoires in COVID-19. TCRdb keeps only in-frame clones here, not all; method: immunoSEQ multiplex PCR. The table records around 45,000 clones, 82% of them present only once. Sequencing input: peripheral blood. These receptors all stem from a woman aged 55-70 years with acute or convalescent COVID-19. Both conserved end residues are part of each CDR3.

j_call cdr3_length v_call cdr3_aa
TRBJ1-2 16 TRBV7-9 CASSLAGGPLNYGYTF
TRBJ2-6 15 TRBV29-1 CSVEVPSSGANVLTF
TRBJ2-3 15 TRBV24-1 CATSGGQGSTDTQYF
TRBJ2-1 16 TRBV11-2 CASSLMVPRSYNEQFF
TRBJ2-1 16 TRBV18 CASSPPGGASYNEQFF
TRBJ1-5 15 TRBV6-5 CASSEQGISNQPQHF
TRBJ2-1 9 TRBV30 CAFGGEQFF
TRBJ1-1 11 TRBV20-1 CRLTYRGEAFF
TRBJ2-7 15 TRBV3-1/TRBV3-2 CASSQDRASGGQQYF
TRBJ1-1 16 TRBV6-1 CASSEAGAGASTEAFF
TRBJ1-2 12 TRBV30 CAWSEQGGGYTF